This T cell receptor (beta chain) was sequenced in a study of blood T cell repertoires in COVID-19. For the study at large: The United States, Italy and Spain provided the acute and convalescent COVID-19 samples. The analysed material was cDNA or gDNA that came from T cells, B-cell-depleted T cells, or PBMCs.

Source study methods: Estimated nucleated cell counts came from reference gene primer amplification. This table comes from immunoSEQ multiplex PCR, and its TCRdb copy is limited to in-frame clones, with some not included. V, J and clone size derive from that table, while D and trimming were established from the DNA sequence. Of hundreds of thousands of clones in the sample, 85% to 90% were seen once. The CDR3 extends over 14 amino acids. Per the germline V gene, CDR1 is LGHDT and CDR2 is YNNKEL (reference sequence). Trimming took off 3 bases at V and 13 bases at J, with 21 bases between the two ends. Seattle researchers signed up patients amid active infection and tracked them longitudinally.

The chain is built from TRBV3-1 (or the pseudogene TRBV3-2) and TRBJ1-2, with no clear D. This sequence was found in a man in his forties or fifties with COVID-19, enrolled during active disease. The material sequenced was peripheral blood. The CDR3 reads CASSQVISVLFSTF. CDR3 nucleotides: TGTGCCAGCAGCCAGGTCATTAGTGTTTTATTCTCCACCTTC.